A single sample gave rise to the 17 T cell receptor beta chains below, sequenced in a study of ipilimumab plus nivolumab after autologous stem cell transplantation. Sequencing used immunoSEQ multiplex PCR; TCRdb keeps in-frame clones, though not all of them. The sample lists about 47,000 clones; approximately 90% were seen once. The sequenced sample was PBMCs, obtained in a trial of ipilimumab plus nivolumab as post-transplant consolidation. Receptors were obtained from a male donor with multiple myeloma.

The chain links TRBV9 to TRBJ2-4; D remains ambiguous. Germline V CDR1 and CDR2: SGDLS, YYNGEE. Trimming pared 0 bases from V and 2 bases from J, leaving 12 bases between. The CDR3 spans 16 residues. The CDR3 DNA follows: TGTGCCAGCAGCGTAGCCCCTTCTCGGACCAAAAACATTCAGTACTTC. It codes for CASSVAPSRTKNIQYF.

The rearrangement joins TRBV19 to TRBJ1-5; D possibly corresponds to TRBD1 (6 bases). The germline V and J ends were trimmed by 1 base and 3 bases, with 13 bases remaining between them. Germline lookup yields CDR1 LNHDA and CDR2 SQIVND (reference sequence). The CDR3 extends over 16 amino acids. Here the CDR3 reads CASSIVGRGPNQPQHF. The CDR3 nucleotides read TGTGCCAGTAGTATAGTTGGCAGGGGCCCCAATCAGCCCCAGCATTTT.

This chain joins TRBV6-1 and TRBJ2-7; D is perhaps TRBD1 (6 bases). The CDR3 loop spans 12 amino acids. Trimming removed 7 bases at V and 4 bases at J, with 11 bases between. Germline V gives CDR1 MNHNS, CDR2 SASEGT. The CDR3 DNA sequence: TGTGCCAGCACGGCTCAGGGGTACGAGCAGTACTTC. Translated, it gives CASTAQGYEQYF.

This clone showed up just once. The junction does not match germline at one end; this may be a read error. V is TRBV7-7 and J is TRBJ1-5; D is ambiguous. CDR1 and CDR2 from the germline V gene are SSHAT and FNYEAQ (reference sequence). The CDR3 has 13 amino acids. The CDR3 DNA reads as TGTGCTAGCAGCTTAGGTGTGGGTCAGCCCCAGCATTTT. Protein: CASSLGVGQPQHF.

The rearrangement uses TRBV28 and TRBJ2-7, with a possible D match to TRBD1 (5 bases). From germline, CDR1 is MDHEN and CDR2 SYDVKM. This CDR3 is built from 14 residues. The germline V and J ends were trimmed by 5 bases and 1 base, with 12 bases remaining between them. CDR3 nucleotides: TGTGCCAGCAGTCGGATCAGGGATTCCTACGAGCAGTACTTC. It translates to CASSRIRDSYEQYF.

The CDR3 nucleotides read TGTGCCAGCAGCCCCCTTAATCAGGGCTCCTACGAGCAGTACTTC. Amino acid sequence: CASSPLNQGSYEQYF. This chain joins TRBV7-9 and TRBJ2-7; perhaps TRBD1 as D (5 bases). The V gene's germline CDR1 is SEHNR and CDR2 FQNEAQ (reference sequence). This CDR3 contains 15 residues. Deletions cut 5 bases from V and 0 bases from J, with 14 bases between.

This clone was detected only a few times. Different DNA sequences within this sample yield the same CDR3. The rearrangement joins TRBV2 to TRBJ2-5, with 8 bases fitting TRBD1. V lost 5 bases, J lost 2 bases, and 4 bases stayed unmatched. Germline CDR1 and CDR2: SNHLY and FYNNEI. The CDR3 covers 14 residues. CDR3 loop: CASSTGQGQETQYF. The CDR3 bases are TGTGCCAGCAGTACCGGACAGGGTCAAGAGACCCAGTACTTC.

The CDR3 loop reads CASSLSIGVQETQYF. The DNA for the CDR3 is TGTGCCAGCAGCCTTAGTATCGGGGTCCAAGAGACCCAGTACTTC. The chain uses TRBV9 and TRBJ2-5, with D possibly being TRBD2 (5 bases). Germline V CDR1 and CDR2: SGDLS, YYNGEE. The CDR3 spans 15 residues. Between the trimmed V and J ends, which lost 4 bases and 1 base, there was a span of 14 bases.

The chain employs TRBV27 and TRBJ1-4; D unresolved. The V gene's germline CDR1 is MNHEY and CDR2 SMNVEV (reference sequence). Trimming removed 8 bases from V and 2 bases from J, with 18 bases in between. This CDR3 is built from 16 residues. DNA of the CDR3: TGTGCCAGCGGGTCGGACCCGGGAAAGACTAATGAAAAACTGTTTTTT. It translates to CASGSDPGKTNEKLFF.

The chain is built from TRBV9 and TRBJ2-7; tentatively, D is TRBD1 (6 bases). The CDR3 consists of 15 residues. Trimming took off 0 bases at V and 7 bases at J, with 17 bases between the two ends. CDR1 and CDR2 from the germline V gene are SGDLS and YYNGEE. The CDR3 region has the DNA TGTGCCAGCAGCGTAGAGCAGTTCGCTCAGGGGGAGCAGTACTTC. This sequence encodes CASSVEQFAQGEQYF.

This chain joins TRBV28 and TRBJ2-1; 7 nucleotides line up with TRBD2. With V trimmed by 3 bases and J by 6 bases, 8 bases remained unmatched. Germline V lookup: CDR1 MDHEN, CDR2 SYDVKM. The CDR3 has 15 amino acids. CDR3 bases: TGTGCCAGCAGTTTGCGACTAGCCGGGCCCAATGAGCAGTTCTTC. Its protein is CASSLRLAGPNEQFF.

This chain links TRBV6-5 with TRBJ2-5; 11 bases align to TRBD2. Germline CDR1 is MNHEY and CDR2 is SVGAGI. V was pared by 7 bases and J by 3 bases, with 7 bases of the junction left unmatched. This CDR3 contains 15 residues. CDR3 sequence reads: CASTPASGRKETQYF. Written as DNA, the CDR3 is TGTGCCAGCACCCCCGCTAGCGGGAGGAAAGAGACCCAGTACTTC.

The chain employs TRBV9 and TRBJ2-1; possibly TRBD2 for D (6 bases). Trimming took off 0 bases at V and 4 bases at J, with 14 bases between the two ends. This CDR3 is 16 amino acids long. Germline V lookup: CDR1 SGDLS, CDR2 YYNGEE. CDR3 amino acids: CASSVGTGDPYNEQFF. CDR3 DNA: TGTGCCAGCAGCGTAGGGACGGGAGACCCGTACAATGAGCAGTTCTTC. The full variable domain, with the rest looked up from reference TRBV9 and TRBJ2-1, is DSGVTQTPKHLITATGQRVTLRCSPRSGDLSVYWYQQSLDQGLQFLIQYYNGEERAKGNILERFSAQQFPDLHSELNLSSLELGDSALYFCASSVGTGDPYNEQFFGPGTRLTVL.

The chain uses TRBV18 and TRBJ1-1; D call uncertain. From germline, CDR1 is KGHSH and CDR2 LQKENI. The CDR3 spans 14 residues. The V and J ends lost 2 bases and 0 bases respectively, with 7 bases between them. CDR3 sequence reads: CASSPRDLNTEAFF. In DNA form, the CDR3 reads TGTGCCAGCTCACCAAGGGATCTGAACACTGAAGCTTTCTTT.

The V and J genes are TRBV27 and TRBJ1-6; no definite D call. The germline V gene has CDR1 MNHEY and CDR2 SMNVEV (reference sequence). V lost 2 bases to trimming and J lost 13 bases, with 9 bases between them. This CDR3 has 12 amino acids. The CDR3 loop reads CASSLPGLPLHF. In nucleotides, the CDR3 is TGTGCCAGCAGTTTACCAGGACTCCCCCTCCACTTT.

This chain connects TRBV6-5 to TRBJ1-1, with D possibly TRBD1 on 5 matching bases. Trimming took 0 bases from V and 2 from J, leaving 13 bases between them. Germline V lookup: CDR1 MNHEY, CDR2 SVGAGI. The CDR3 consists of 16 residues. The CDR3 region is CASSYSGARRNTEAFF. The CDR3 DNA reads as TGTGCCAGCAGTTACTCAGGGGCACGGAGAAACACTGAAGCTTTCTTT.

This chain connects TRBV21-1 to TRBJ2-2; TRBD1 is the table's D call, not checked against the DNA. TRBV21-1 is noted as a pseudogene. This CDR3 contains 16 residues. The CDR3 reads CASSITGTGFAGELFF. The CDR3, as DNA: TGTGCCAGCAGCATAACCGGGACAGGGTTCGCCGGGGAGCTGTTTTTT.